The TCR beta chain under discussion was sequenced for a study of persistence of HIV-infected CD4 T cells. The immunoSEQ assay was version 4, run in survey mode. Sequencing used immunoSEQ multiplex PCR; TCRdb keeps in-frame clones, though not all of them. The sample lists about 46,000 clones, more than 80% occurring once. The CDR3 sequence is 14 residues long. Trimming shortened V by 8 bases and J by 4 bases, and 15 bases separated the two germline ends. The germline V gene has CDR1 MDHEN and CDR2 SYDVKM. Cells were stimulated nonspecifically with anti-CD3/anti-CD28 magnetic beads. CD4+ T cells upregulating both CD40 ligand and CD69 were sorted as responding cells. CD8+ T cells were removed from PBMCs prior to stimulation. For around 18 hours, CD8-depleted PBMCs received anti-CD28/CD49d costimulation, a CD40-blocking antibody and enfuvirtide. General study points: The rare CMV-responding cells with HIV-1 proviruses were not separately TCR-sequenced.

About this clone: Its matching antigen is unknown.

The sample was CD4+ T cells sorted from PBMCs after roughly 18-hour stimulation, taken from a patient who received antiretroviral therapy. This chain connects TRBV28 to TRBJ1-3, with D maybe TRBD1 (6 bases). This receptor was taken from an adult woman with HIV who was CMV-seropositive. The CDR3 bases are TGTGCCAGCCAGGGAGGGGGGCCCGGAAACACCATATATTTT. Encoded protein: CASQGGGPGNTIYF.